This T cell receptor beta chain was identified in a study of T cell responses to AZD1222 COVID-19 vaccine (dated by TCRdb to the early 2020s). As for the study more broadly: Because spike-specific TCR depth and breadth did not differ between the two schedules, AZD1222 recipients who got a second dose at roughly 4 weeks were pooled with those who got a second dose at roughly 12 weeks. A total of just over 230 trial participants underwent TCR sequencing, of whom about 210 received two doses of AZD1222 and about 25 received two doses of the MenACWY control vaccine. Enrollment into the trials was organized by age into subgroups of 18-55, 56-69 and 70-plus years, and those subgroups contained about 160, 30 and 59 TCR-sequenced participants, respectively.

In the case of this clone: No cognate antigen has been identified for it. It has no much larger one-base neighbor in the sample; base qualities were not kept.

The CDR3 regions of human TCRbeta chains were subjected to immunosequencing. Per the source publication's procedure: Repertoire TCRs were matched against a reference library of SARS-CoV-2-specific TCRs generated with the MIRA antigen-specificity platform. Breadth meant the fraction of unique TCRs that were SARS-CoV-2-associated, whereas depth meant the fraction of total T cells that were SARS-CoV-2-associated. Each spike-specific TCR was assigned to its reactive spike region and to a CD4 or CD8 class using the MIRA data. Log10-transformed breadth and depth values were compared by one-way ANOVA with Sidak's multiple comparisons tests. Held by TCRdb, this immuneACCESS table contains in-frame sequences only and omits some clones. Under half of the omission traces to an unresolved V gene where checked; the cause of the rest is unknown. That table is the source of V, J and clone size, and D and trimming were worked out from the DNA. The sample records some 86,000 clones, around 73% of which are singletons. The ten largest clones add up to roughly 21% of the sample.

The time point tag for this specimen amounts to: baseline before first vaccination. Vaccinee samples came from UK trials COV001 and COV002, including a single-blind randomized controlled phase 2/3 trial of AZD1222 (ChAdOx1 nCoV-19) in healthy adults. For TCRbeta chain sequencing, PBMC samples were collected from trial participants at day 0 and at day 28 after the second dose. For this chain, trimming is 7 bases at the V end and 8 bases at the J end, and the number of junction bases without a gene match is 7. The CDR3 numbers 14 residues from cysteine through phenylalanine. Only CDR3 DNA remains: 42 bases, in frame from the first base. The germline V gene specifies SGHRS as CDR1 and YFSETQ as CDR2. Results and caveats for the whole study, not just this receptor: Because no day 14 peak-response samples were available, the repertoires could be characterized only after the peak T cell response. Participants were mostly white British and included more females than males, and it was suggested by the authors that clonal diversity may have been underestimated. Reportedly, almost half of the unique spike-specific TCRs recognized epitopes lying outside the regions that are mutated in the B.1.351 and B.1.1.7 variants. The whole spike protein was spanned by vaccine-associated CD4 TCRs, and dominant responses were seen in regions 160-218 and 743-854. Conclusions about previously exposed vaccinees are limited because only six or seven AZD1222 recipients were SARS-CoV-2 seropositive at baseline. A significant rise in spike-specific TCR breadth and depth was observed after two AZD1222 doses relative to day 0 and relative to MenACWY recipients. The 56-69-year group was small, and its depth increase did not reach significance, likely because of low power.

The chain is encoded by TRBV5-1 joined to TRBJ2-1, and 12 junctional nucleotides match TRBD2. This TCR derives from an adult in good health. This material consisted of peripheral blood, taken on day 0 of AZD1222 vaccination. The base sequence is TGCGCCAGCGCTAGCGGGAGGGTTCGGGATGAGCAGTTCTTC. Protein translation: CASASGRVRDEQFF.